The 20 T cell receptor beta chains below all came from one sample that was sequenced in a study of identical twins. From the 5' RACE reads, TCRdb called clonotypes with MiXCR, one entry per CDR3 protein. The table has 690,000 or so distinct CDR3 sequences, over 8.5% seen once. A further study also used this sample, focusing on yellow fever vaccine responses in identical twins.

Sample: PBMCs. These TCRs come from a young woman in good health.

This clonotype occurred a few times. The rearrangement uses TRBV5-1 and TRBJ1-1; D perhaps matches TRBD1 (5 bases). CDR1 is SGHRS, CDR2 YFSETQ, per germline. V was pared by 2 bases and J by 4 bases, with 12 bases between. CDR3 length: 14 amino acids. The CDR3 spells CASSFQGGGTEAFF. The CDR3 DNA is TGCGCCAGCAGCTTCCAGGGCGGCGGCACTGAAGCTTTCTTT.

This rearrangement joins TRBV20-1 to TRBJ2-1, with 11 bases matching TRBD2. This CDR3 has 18 amino acids. J lost 5 bases, V lost 2 bases, and 14 bases had no gene match. The germline gives CDR1 DFQATT, CDR2 SNEGSKA (reference sequence). CDR3 residues: CSARSASGRISIHNEQFF. The CDR3 DNA is TGCAGTGCTAGATCGGCTAGCGGGAGGATTAGTATTCACAATGAGCAGTTCTTC.

This clonotype was picked up many times. The CDR3: CASSSGTITMNMKQFF. The CDR3 DNA sequence: TGTGCCAGCAGTTCGGGGACTATTACAATGAATATGAAGCAGTTCTTC. This chain uses TRBV28 with TRBJ2-1, with TRBD2 identical over 7 bases. V lost 4 bases and J lost 11; bases outside the gene matches: 17. Germline V gives CDR1 MDHEN, CDR2 SYDVKM. The CDR3 runs to 16 residues.

This clonotype was found a few times. The rearrangement joins TRBV5-1 to TRBJ2-3, with 8 bases lining up with TRBD2. Unmatched junction bases numbered 8, after V lost 5 bases and J lost 3 bases. The CDR3 has 15 amino acids. Per germline, CDR1 SGHRS and CDR2 YFSETQ. This CDR3 reads CASRSGLEGTDTQYF. The CDR3 coding sequence is TGCGCCAGCAGATCGGGACTAGAGGGTACAGATACGCAGTATTTT. Using reference TRBV5-1 and TRBJ2-3 for the parts outside the CDR3, the full variable domain is KAGVTQTPRYLIKTRGQQVTLSCSPISGHRSVSWYQQTPGQGLQFLFEYFSETQRNKGNFPGRFSGRQFSNSRSEMNVSTLELGDSALYLCASRSGLEGTDTQYFGPGTRLTVL.

This clonotype has ten or more counts. The V and J genes are TRBV9 and TRBJ2-3; 10 bases line up with TRBD2. The V segment lost 0 bases and the J segment 1 base; nucleotides outside the gene matches: 2. The CDR3 is 16 amino acids. Germline V gives CDR1 SGDLS, CDR2 YYNGEE. CDR3: CASSVVSGRGTDTQYF. CDR3 bases: TGTGCCAGCAGCGTAGTCAGCGGGAGGGGCACAGATACGCAGTATTTT.

A few counts support this clonotype. The V call is TRBV24-1, the J call TRBJ1-2; D is unclear. CDR1 is KGHDR and CDR2 is SFDVKD in the germline V gene. Trimming took off 4 bases at V and 6 bases at J, with 8 bases between the two ends. CDR3 size: 12 residues. CDR3: CATSDSFNGYTF. The CDR3 DNA follows: TGTGCCACCAGTGACAGTTTTAATGGCTACACCTTC.

The chain recombines TRBV28 with TRBJ2-1; no reliable D call. V was shortened by 5 bases and J by 8 bases, with 13 bases between the two germline ends. Looked up from germline, CDR1 is MDHEN and CDR2 is SYDVKM. The CDR3 covers 13 residues. CDR3: CASSPYPPYEQFF. The CDR3 DNA is TGTGCCAGCAGTCCTTACCCCCCATATGAGCAGTTCTTC.

This clonotype was counted many times. This chain uses TRBV12-3 or TRBV12-4 with TRBJ2-1, with D perhaps TRBD1 or TRBD2 (5 bases each). This CDR3 has 16 residues. The ends were cut back, 6 bases at V and 2 bases at J, with 17 bases in the middle. The CDR3 bases are TGTGCCAGCAGGCCCTGGGACGGAGGAACCTACAATGAGCAGTTCTTC. Its protein product is CASRPWDGGTYNEQFF.

This clonotype has only a few counts. J is TRBJ2-7 and V is TRBV20-1; D gene unclear. The V and J ends lost 5 bases and 0 bases respectively, with 11 bases between them. The CDR3 consists of 13 residues. CDR1 DFQATT and CDR2 SNEGSKA come from the germline V gene (reference sequence). The CDR3 region is CSAGRLSSYEQYF. CDR3 bases: TGCAGTGCTGGAAGACTCAGCTCCTACGAGCAGTACTTC.

This clonotype has only a few counts. The chain combines TRBV6-5 with TRBJ2-5, with unresolved D. The CDR3 sequence is 15 residues long. Per germline, CDR1 MNHEY and CDR2 SVGAGI. Deletions cut 2 bases from V and 2 bases from J, with 12 bases between. The CDR3 nucleotides are TGTGCCAGCAGTTACATCCGGGCTATACAAGAGACCCAGTACTTC. It yields the protein CASSYIRAIQETQYF.

The chain combines TRBV28 with TRBJ2-5, with a possible D match to TRBD1 (6 bases). The germline V gene encodes CDR1 MDHEN and CDR2 SYDVKM. Trimming shortened V by 5 bases and J by 2 bases, and 12 bases separated the two germline ends. The length of the CDR3 is 14 residues. Here the CDR3 DNA reads TGTGCCAGCAGTCGCCAGGGGTATCAAGAGACCCAGTACTTC. It translates to CASSRQGYQETQYF. The whole variable domain, remainder taken from reference TRBV28 and TRBJ2-5, is DVKVTQSSRYLVKRTGEKVFLECVQDMDHENMFWYRQDPGLGLRLIYFSYDVKMKEKGDIPEGYSVSREKKERFSLILESASTNQTSMYLCASSRQGYQETQYFGPGTRLLVL.

The chain employs TRBV20-1 and TRBJ1-2; D remains unclear. The CDR3 loop spans 11 amino acids. Germline values: CDR1 DFQATT, CDR2 SNEGSKA (reference sequence). Trimming left V 2 bases short and J 7 bases short, with 8 bases between. The CDR3 nucleotides are TGCAGTGCTAGAAGGACTATTGGCTACACCTTC. It codes for CSARRTIGYTF.

This clonotype turned up a few times. The rearrangement links TRBV5-1 to TRBJ2-1, with 10 bases fitting TRBD2. Looked up from germline, CDR1 is SGHRS and CDR2 is YFSETQ. V lost 4 bases and J lost 4; bases outside the gene matches: 5. The CDR3 runs 15 residues. This CDR3 reads CASSNPSGGYNEQFF. The CDR3 nucleotides are TGCGCCAGCAGCAATCCTAGCGGGGGTTACAATGAGCAGTTCTTC.

The CDR3 nucleotides are TGTGCCAGCAGCAAACGGCGTCCCATAGCGGGAGGGACAGATACGCAGTATTTT. Its translation: CASSKRRPIAGGTDTQYF. V is TRBV21-1 and J is TRBJ2-3; the table's D call of TRBD2 was not tested on the DNA. TRBV21-1 is a listed pseudogene. This CDR3 is built from 18 residues.

This clonotype was detected a few times. The chain has TRBV9 and TRBJ2-5; 8 bases are a match to TRBD1. V lost 0 bases and J lost 4; bases outside the gene matches: 5. The germline V gene has CDR1 SGDLS and CDR2 YYNGEE. The CDR3 is 15 amino acids. This CDR3 is CASSVVQGGRETQYF. In nucleotides, the CDR3 is TGTGCCAGCAGCGTAGTACAGGGGGGCCGAGAGACCCAGTACTTC.

The chain has TRBV12-3 or TRBV12-4 and TRBJ1-4, with 7 bases lining up with TRBD1. The ends lost 6 bases at V and 4 bases at J; junction bases unmatched: 8. The CDR3 is made up of 15 amino acids. The chain's CDR3 is CASSLQGSGNEKLFF. The CDR3 bases are TGTGCCAGCAGCCTACAGGGGAGTGGTAATGAAAAACTGTTTTTT.

This clonotype came up a few times. A read error may account for a junction end that differs from germline. The rearrangement joins TRBV7-7 to TRBJ2-2, with D unresolved. This CDR3 is 16 amino acids long. Germline V gene sequence: CDR1 SSHAT, CDR2 FNYEAQ (reference sequence). CDR3 in DNA: TGTGCTAGCAGCTTACGCCAGGCGACGAACACCGGGGAGCTGTTTTTT. Its protein product is CASSLRQATNTGELFF.

This chain uses TRBV7-9 with TRBJ2-3; D is ambiguous. The CDR3 spans 15 residues. Trimming pared 5 bases from V and 2 bases from J, leaving 14 bases between. Germline V gene sequence: CDR1 SEHNR, CDR2 FQNEAQ (reference sequence). The CDR3 sequence: CASSPRGTPTDTQYF. The DNA for the CDR3 is TGTGCCAGCAGCCCCCGAGGTACTCCCACAGATACGCAGTATTTT. Combining the CDR3 with reference TRBV7-9 and TRBJ2-3 gives the whole variable domain DTGVSQNPRHKITKRGQNVTFRCDPISEHNRLYWYRQTLGQGPEFLTYFQNEAQLEKSRLLSDRFSAERPKGSFSTLEIQRTEQGDSAMYLCASSPRGTPTDTQYFGPGTRLTVL.

This clonotype was recorded many times. The rearrangement joins TRBV10-3 to TRBJ1-1, with D perhaps TRBD1 (6 bases). The CDR3 runs 13 residues. Germline values: CDR1 ENHRY, CDR2 SYGVKD. Deletions cut 7 bases from V and 1 base from J, with 10 bases between. The CDR3 reads CAINTGRNTEAFF. The CDR3 DNA follows: TGTGCCATCAATACAGGGCGGAACACTGAAGCTTTCTTT.

Only a few counts were recorded for this clonotype. The J gene is TRBJ2-7, the V gene TRBV28; TRBD1 is a possible D gene (6 bases). With 4 bases removed from V and 2 bases from J, the gap between germline ends came to 15 bases. This CDR3 region has 15 residues. Germline assignment: CDR1 MDHEN and CDR2 SYDVKM. As DNA, the CDR3 is TGTGCCAGCAGTTCCCGGACAGATTCCGCCTACGAGCAGTACTTC. It is translated as CASSSRTDSAYEQYF.